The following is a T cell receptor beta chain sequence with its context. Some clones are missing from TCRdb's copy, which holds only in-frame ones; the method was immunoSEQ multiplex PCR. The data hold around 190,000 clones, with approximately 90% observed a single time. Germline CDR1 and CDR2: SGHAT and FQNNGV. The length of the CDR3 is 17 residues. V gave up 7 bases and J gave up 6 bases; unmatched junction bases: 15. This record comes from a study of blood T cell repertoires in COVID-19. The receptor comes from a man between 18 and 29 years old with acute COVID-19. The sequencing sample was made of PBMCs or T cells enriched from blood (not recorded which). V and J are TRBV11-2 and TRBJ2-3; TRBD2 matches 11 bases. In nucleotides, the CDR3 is TGTGCCAGCACCAAGGCGTTAATAGCGGGAGGGCCGGATACGCAGTATTTT. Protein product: CASTKALIAGGPDTQYF.